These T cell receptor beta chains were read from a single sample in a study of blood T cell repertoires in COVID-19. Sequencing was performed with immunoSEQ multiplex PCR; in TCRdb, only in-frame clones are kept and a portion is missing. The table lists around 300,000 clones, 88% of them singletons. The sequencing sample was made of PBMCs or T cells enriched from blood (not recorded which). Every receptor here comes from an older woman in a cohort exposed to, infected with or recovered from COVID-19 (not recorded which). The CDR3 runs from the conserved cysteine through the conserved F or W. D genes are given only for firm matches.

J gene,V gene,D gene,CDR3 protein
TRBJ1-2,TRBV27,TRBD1,CASRPRQGLAYGYTF
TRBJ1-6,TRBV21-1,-,CASSHGPGGHSPLHF
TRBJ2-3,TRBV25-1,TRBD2,CASSASSGSSDTQYF
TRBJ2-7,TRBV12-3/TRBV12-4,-,CATSQRGWEQYF
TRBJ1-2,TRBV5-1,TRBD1,CASSLDRGGYGYTF
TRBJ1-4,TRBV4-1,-,CASSQVIGEKLFF
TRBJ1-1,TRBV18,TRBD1,CASSQLTGNTEAFF
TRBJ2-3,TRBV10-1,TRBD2,CASSESQAGVGDTQYF
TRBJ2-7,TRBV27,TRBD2,CASSLGGLAGPQYF
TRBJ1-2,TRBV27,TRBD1,CASSITQETGGISYGYTF
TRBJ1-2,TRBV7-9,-,CASSLVLTGGPGYGYTF
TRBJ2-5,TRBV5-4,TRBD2,CASSPRGGRETQYF